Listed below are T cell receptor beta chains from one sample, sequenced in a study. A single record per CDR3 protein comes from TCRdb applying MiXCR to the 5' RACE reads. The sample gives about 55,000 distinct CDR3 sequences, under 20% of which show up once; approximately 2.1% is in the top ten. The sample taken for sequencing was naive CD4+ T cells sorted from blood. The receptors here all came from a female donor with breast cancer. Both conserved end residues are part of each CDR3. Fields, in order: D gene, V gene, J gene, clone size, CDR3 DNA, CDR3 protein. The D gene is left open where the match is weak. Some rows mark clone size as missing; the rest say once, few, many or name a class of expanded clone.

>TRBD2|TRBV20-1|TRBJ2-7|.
TGCAGTGCTAGAGATCATGGGACTAGCGGCACATACGAGCAGTACTTC
CSARDHGTSGTYEQYF
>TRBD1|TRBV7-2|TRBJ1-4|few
TGTGCCAGCAGCTTATACAGGGGAGGTAACGAAAAACTGTTTTTT
CASSLYRGGNEKLFF
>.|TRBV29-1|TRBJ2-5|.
TGCAGCGATGACGACCGCTTGACGGAGACCCAGTACTTC
CSDDDRLTETQYF
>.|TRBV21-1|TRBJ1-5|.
TGTGCCAGCAGCACCACCCCGGGACAGGGAATATATAGCAATCAGCCCCAGCATTTT
CASSTTPGQGIYSNQPQHF
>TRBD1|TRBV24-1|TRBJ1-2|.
TGTGCCACCAGTGATCCTAGGACAGGGGGGGTCGATGGCTACACCTTC
CATSDPRTGGVDGYTF
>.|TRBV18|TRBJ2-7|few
TGTGCCAGCTCACCCGTACCCTACGAGCAGTACTTC
CASSPVPYEQYF
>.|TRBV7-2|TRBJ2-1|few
TGTGCCAGCACCCCCGGGACTTTCCCCTACAATGAGCAGTTCTTC
CASTPGTFPYNEQFF
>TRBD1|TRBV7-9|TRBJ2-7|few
TGTGCCAGCAGCTTAAGTGGACAGGGCTACGAGCAGTACTTC
CASSLSGQGYEQYF
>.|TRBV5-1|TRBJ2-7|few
TGCGCCCGCAGCTCAAGCGGAGCCTCCTACGAGCAGTACTTC
CARSSSGASYEQYF
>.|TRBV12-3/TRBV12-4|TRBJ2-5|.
TGTGCCAGCAGTCGGACTACTCAAGAGACCCAGTACTTC
CASSRTTQETQYF
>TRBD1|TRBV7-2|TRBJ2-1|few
TGTGCCAGCAGCCCGTCAGGGGGAAGATACAATGAGCAGTTCTTC
CASSPSGGRYNEQFF
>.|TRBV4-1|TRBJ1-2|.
TGCGCCAGCAGCCAAGAGGGGGACGGCCCCTATGGCTACACCTTC
CASSQEGDGPYGYTF
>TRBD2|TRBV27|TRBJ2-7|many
TGTGCCAGCAGTGCCCTAGCGGGAGGGCAGGACGAGCAGTACTTC
CASSALAGGQDEQYF
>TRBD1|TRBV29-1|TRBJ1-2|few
TGCAGCGCCGGGTGGGGACAGGGAAGCTACACCTTC
CSAGWGQGSYTF
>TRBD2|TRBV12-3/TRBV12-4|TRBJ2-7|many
TGTGCCAGCAGCTCAGGACTAGCGGAGTACTTC
CASSSGLAEYF
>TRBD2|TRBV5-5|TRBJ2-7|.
TGTGCCAGCAGCCCGGGACTAGCGGGAGAGTACGAGCAGTACTTC
CASSPGLAGEYEQYF
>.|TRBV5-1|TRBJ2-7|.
TGCGCCAGCAGCTTGGTTGAATCGTTCGAGCAGTACTTC
CASSLVESFEQYF
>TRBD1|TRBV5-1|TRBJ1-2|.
TGCGCCAGCAGCGAACGGGGACAGTTTAACTATGGCTACACCTTC
CASSERGQFNYGYTF
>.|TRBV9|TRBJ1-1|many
TGTGCCAGCAGCGTAAGGGGGGTATCGGCTGAAGCTTTCTTT
CASSVRGVSAEAFF
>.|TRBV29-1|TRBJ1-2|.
TGCAGCGTTGACGGGGGGGGCTCCTATGGCTACACCTTC
CSVDGGGSYGYTF
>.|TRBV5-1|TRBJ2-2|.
TGCGCCAGCAGCGTAGGTATCAGCACCGGGGAGCTGTTTTTT
CASSVGISTGELFF